The clone carrying this T cell receptor beta chain has a handful of counts. The data belong to a study of blood T cell repertoires in COVID-19. Study details: The origin of the acute and convalescent COVID-19 samples was the United States, Italy and Spain.

Trimming at V came to 4 bases and at J to 6 bases, leaving 11 bases not matched to a gene. The CDR3 sequence is 15 residues long. Germline CDR1 reads SGHTA; CDR2 reads FQGNSA. Original processing notes: Reference gene primers were amplified, and this amplification served to estimate nucleated cell counts. The assay was immunoSEQ multiplex PCR, and TCRdb's table has in-frame clones only and misses some. V and J calls and clone size are those listed in that table; D and trimming were worked out from the DNA. This sample yields 180,000 or so clones, of which roughly 89% are seen a single time; 0.55% to 0.8% belongs to the top ten.

The sequenced sample was peripheral blood. The sequence was obtained from a man between 45 and 60 years old with acute or convalescent COVID-19. This chain joins TRBV7-2 and TRBJ1-2, with TRBD1 matching 7 bases. The CDR3 bases are TGTGCCAGCAGCTCCGTATGGAGGGGGCTGGATGGCTACACCTTC. The encoded protein is CASSSVWRGLDGYTF.